These 8 T cell receptor beta chains originate from one sample sequenced in a study of T cell responses to AZD1222 COVID-19 vaccine. The protocol was immunoSEQ multiplex PCR, while the TCRdb copy is restricted to in-frame clones and leaves out a portion. Of fewer than 110,000 clones listed, about 92% were seen once; the top ten hold about 5%. The sequencing used peripheral blood, collected on day 0 of AZD1222 vaccination. These receptors originate from an adult in good health.

This chain uses TRBV3-1 (or the pseudogene TRBV3-2) with TRBJ1-1; TRBD1 is a possible D gene (5 bases). The V end lost 6 bases, the J end lost 5 bases, and 19 bases lay between the germline ends. Germline CDR1 is LGHDT and CDR2 is YNNKEL (reference sequence). This CDR3 spans 15 amino acids. This CDR3 is CASRTSGRARTEAFF. The CDR3 region has the DNA TGTGCCAGCAGAACCTCCGGCAGGGCCAGGACTGAAGCTTTCTTT.

The chain has TRBV7-3 and TRBJ2-3, with 7 bases matching TRBD2. Germline assignment: CDR1 SGHTA and CDR2 FQGTGA. V trimming: 1 base; J trimming: 1 base; junction bases outside the gene matches: 5. The CDR3 runs 16 residues. CDR3 region: CASSLSRGVGTDTQYF. CDR3 DNA sequence: TGTGCCAGCAGCTTAAGTCGGGGGGTCGGCACAGATACGCAGTATTTT.

The chain links TRBV4-1 to TRBJ2-3; D call uncertain. The CDR3 totals 17 residues. The V end was cut by 0 bases, the J end by 0 bases, with 13 bases between. Germline loops: CDR1 MGHRA, CDR2 YSYEKL. The CDR3 sequence is CASSQESSGLSTDTQYF. The CDR3 nucleotides are TGCGCCAGCAGCCAAGAATCATCCGGGTTAAGCACAGATACGCAGTATTTT.

The DNA for the CDR3 is TGTGCCAGCAGCCAAGGAAATTTAGTGGCTGGGTCCTATAATTCACCCCTCCACTTT. It yields the protein CASSQGNLVAGSYNSPLHF. The genes are TRBV4-2 and TRBJ1-6, with unresolved D. This CDR3 is built from 19 residues. Germline CDR1 reads LGHNA; CDR2 reads YNFKEQ. The ends were cut back, 1 base at V and 1 base at J, with 17 bases in the middle.

The CDR3: CASSRSAPYEQYF. The CDR3 DNA reads TGTGCCAGCAGCCGCAGTGCCCCCTACGAGCAGTACTTC. The V call is TRBV7-3, the J call TRBJ2-7; D unclear. There are 13 residues in the CDR3. V lost 5 bases to trimming and J lost 2 bases, with 10 bases between them. The germline V gene encodes CDR1 SGHTA and CDR2 FQGTGA.

The chain is built from TRBV28 and TRBJ1-3, with no clear D. Trimming removed 3 bases from V and 4 bases from J, with 10 bases in between. The length of the CDR3 is 14 residues. Per germline, CDR1 MDHEN and CDR2 SYDVKM. The CDR3 protein is CASSFLTRGNTIYF. Here the CDR3 DNA reads TGTGCCAGCAGTTTCCTGACGCGAGGAAACACCATATATTTT. The full variable domain, rest sourced from reference TRBV28 and TRBJ1-3, is DVKVTQSSRYLVKRTGEKVFLECVQDMDHENMFWYRQDPGLGLRLIYFSYDVKMKEKGDIPEGYSVSREKKERFSLILESASTNQTSMYLCASSFLTRGNTIYFGEGSWLTVV.

The chain uses TRBV10-3 and TRBJ2-7, with D perhaps TRBD1 or TRBD2 (5 bases each). Germline V gives CDR1 ENHRY, CDR2 SYGVKD. The CDR3 runs to 14 residues. Trimming pared 7 bases from V and 3 bases from J, leaving 16 bases between. CDR3 sequence reads: CAITPFEGSYEQYF. CDR3 coding DNA: TGTGCCATCACCCCCTTTGAGGGGAGCTACGAGCAGTACTTC.

The J gene is TRBJ1-1, the V gene TRBV23-1; D unresolved. TRBV23-1 is marked as an open reading frame, function uncertain. The CDR3 is made up of 16 amino acids. V was clipped by 0 bases and J by 1 base, with 12 bases between them. Here the CDR3 DNA reads TGCGCCAGCAGTCAATCGGCGGAGGGAGAGAACACTGAAGCTTTCTTT. Protein: CASSQSAEGENTEAFF.